The entry below describes one T cell receptor (beta chain). Its antigen is currently unknown. This entry is derived from a study of blood T cells in healthy people across ages. Using a J-beta primer mix together with a sample-barcoded 5' primer, a second PCR was run for roughly 6 to 12 cycles. TCRdb redid the calling of the 5' RACE reads with MiXCR, one entry per CDR3 protein. The sample shows roughly 1.7 million distinct CDR3 sequences, 30% to 40% of them seen only once. Germline lookup yields CDR1 SGHVS and CDR2 FQNEAQ. The CDR3 totals 14 residues. Trimming at V came to 5 bases and at J to 9 bases, leaving 8 bases not matched to a gene. Points from the study as a whole: The study could not conclusively compare naive and antigen-experienced cells, given its unsorted PBMCs.

J is TRBJ2-1 and V is TRBV7-8, with 9 positions matching TRBD2. Material for sequencing was blood. This sequence was found in a woman in her 30s in good health. CDR3 residues: CASSRPGLAAEQFF. The DNA of the CDR3 is TGTGCCAGCAGCCGTCCGGGACTAGCAGCTGAGCAGTTCTTC.